The 24 T cell receptor beta chains reported below all come from one sample, sequenced in a study of cytomegalovirus exposure and HLA in healthy donors. The PCR made use of 60 Vbeta and 13 Jbeta primers. Profiled with immunoSEQ multiplex PCR; TCRdb holds only in-frame clones, not every one. The sample includes 55,000 to 70,000 clones, less than 70% of them seen just once. Sequencing was carried out using PBMCs. These receptors were obtained from a woman in her fifties or sixties in good health and CMV-seronegative.

The V gene is TRBV7-2, the J gene TRBJ2-5; 9 bases fit TRBD1. CDR1 is SGHTA, CDR2 FQGNSA, per germline. This CDR3 comprises 13 residues. J lost 5 bases, V lost 4 bases, and 2 bases had no gene match. Here the CDR3 reads CASSYGQGETQYF. In DNA, the CDR3 is TGTGCCAGCAGCTATGGACAGGGGGAGACCCAGTACTTC.

The V gene is TRBV5-6, the J gene TRBJ2-7, with 10 positions matching TRBD2. This CDR3 is built from 14 residues. The V segment lost 1 base and the J segment 4 bases; nucleotides outside the gene matches: 2. Germline V gene lookup returns CDR1 SGHDT and CDR2 YYEEEE. CDR3 region: CASSLTSGAYEQYF. DNA for the CDR3: TGTGCCAGCAGCTTGACTAGCGGGGCTTACGAGCAGTACTTC.

The chain couples TRBV11-2 to TRBJ2-7; TRBD2 matches at 7 bases. Germline lookup yields CDR1 SGHAT and CDR2 FQNNGV. V was pared by 1 base and J by 2 bases, with 8 bases of the junction left unmatched. The length of the CDR3 is 16 residues. The CDR3 bases are TGTGCCAGCAGCTTAGTGACCGGAGCGGGACCCTACGAGCAGTACTTC. Its protein product is CASSLVTGAGPYEQYF.

The J gene is TRBJ1-4, the V gene TRBV4-3; D is ambiguous. The CDR3 is made up of 15 amino acids. Germline V CDR1 and CDR2: LGHNA, YSLEER. Trimming shortened V by 1 base and J by 3 bases, and 9 bases separated the two germline ends. The CDR3 nucleotides are TGCGCCAGCAGCCAAGGTCTCTCCCCTAATGAAAAACTGTTTTTT. Protein product: CASSQGLSPNEKLFF.

In regard to this clone: One junction end does not reproduce the germline sequence, and a read error may be involved. This chain joins TRBV2 and TRBJ1-2; 11 nucleotides match TRBD1. CDR3 length: 15 residues. Germline V gene lookup returns CDR1 SNHLY and CDR2 FYNNEI. CDR3 sequence: CASSDPTYGTGGDLF. The CDR3 region has the DNA TGTGCCAGCAGTGACCCCACCTACGGGACAGGGGGAGATTTATTC.

The chain has TRBV2 and TRBJ2-5, with D maybe TRBD1 (6 bases). The CDR3 has 14 amino acids. Trimming removed 6 bases at V and 2 bases at J, with 13 bases between. Germline CDR1 SNHLY, CDR2 FYNNEI. The CDR3 DNA follows: TGTGCCAGCAGGCAGGACAGACCTCAAGAGACCCAGTACTTC. Translated, it gives CASRQDRPQETQYF.

This clone has only a few counts. The chain combines TRBV6-1 with TRBJ2-3, with 7 nucleotides matching TRBD1. The ends lost 6 bases at V and 3 bases at J; junction bases unmatched: 9. Germline values: CDR1 MNHNS, CDR2 SASEGT. CDR3 length: 15 amino acids. DNA for the CDR3: TGTGCCAGCAGGGGTGACAGGGCAGGAACAGATACGCAGTATTTT. Amino acids: CASRGDRAGTDTQYF.

V and J are TRBV15 and TRBJ1-4; 7 nucleotides agree with TRBD1. The trim removed 5 bases at V and 7 bases at J, leaving 10 bases unmatched. Germline CDR1 and CDR2: LNHNV and YYDKDF (reference sequence). This CDR3 is built from 15 residues. The CDR3 sequence: CATSRRTGSGEKLFF. In DNA, the CDR3 is TGTGCCACCAGCCGCAGGACAGGAAGCGGTGAAAAACTGTTTTTT.

This clone was detected only a few times. This rearrangement joins TRBV18 to TRBJ1-4; 8 bases map to TRBD1. The V segment lost 0 bases and the J segment 8 bases; nucleotides outside the gene matches: 5. From germline, CDR1 is KGHSH and CDR2 LQKENI. This CDR3 spans 15 amino acids. In DNA, the CDR3 is TGTGCCAGCTCACCACCGGGACAGGCGGGCGAAAAACTGTTTTTT. Translation gives CASSPPGQAGEKLFF. Using reference TRBV18 and TRBJ1-4 for the parts outside the CDR3, the full variable domain is NAGVMQNPRHLVRRRGQEARLRCSPMKGHSHVYWYRQLPEEGLKFMVYLQKENIIDESGMPKERFSAEFPKEGPSILRIQQVVRGDSAAYFCASSPPGQAGEKLFFGSGTQLSVL.

This clone showed up just once. The chain is built from TRBV13 and TRBJ2-7; 7 nucleotides match TRBD2. This CDR3 contains 14 residues. Germline loops: CDR1 PRHDT, CDR2 FYEKMQ (reference sequence). The trim removed 3 bases at V and 5 bases at J, leaving 7 bases unmatched. CDR3 region: CASSLAGRADEQYF. CDR3 nucleotides: TGTGCCAGCAGCTTGGCAGGGAGGGCGGACGAGCAGTACTTC.

The chain employs TRBV19 and TRBJ2-7; D is ambiguous. This CDR3 has 13 residues. Germline assignment: CDR1 LNHDA and CDR2 SQIVND (reference sequence). The V and J ends lost 3 bases and 3 bases respectively, with 9 bases between them. DNA for the CDR3: TGTGCCAGTAGTATTTCGACATACTACGAGCAGTACTTC. This codes for CASSISTYYEQYF.

The chain carries TRBV5-4 and TRBJ2-7; a weak D match, TRBD1 (5 bases). The CDR3 loop spans 15 amino acids. The germline CDR1 and CDR2 sequences are SGHNT and YYREEE (reference sequence). Deletions cut 3 bases from V and 5 bases from J, with 18 bases between. The CDR3 spells CASSSLGAGINEQYF. CDR3 nucleotide sequence: TGTGCCAGCAGCTCCCTGGGCGCAGGGATCAACGAGCAGTACTTC.

The chain employs TRBV6-5 and TRBJ1-4; 7 nucleotides align to TRBD1. The J segment lost 5 bases and the V segment lost 2 bases, leaving 2 bases of the junction unmatched. Germline V gene sequence: CDR1 MNHEY, CDR2 SVGAGI. The CDR3 is made up of 14 amino acids. The CDR3 is CASSYRGLNEKLFF. DNA of the CDR3: TGTGCCAGCAGTTACAGGGGGCTGAATGAAAAACTGTTTTTT.

This chain uses TRBV7-2 with TRBJ1-1; D unclear. V was pared by 5 bases and J by 1 base, with 14 bases between. CDR1 is SGHTA, CDR2 FQGNSA, per germline. The CDR3 loop spans 15 amino acids. The CDR3 here is CASSPVGSGNTEAFF. The CDR3 coding sequence is TGTGCCAGCAGCCCCGTCGGGTCGGGGAACACTGAAGCTTTCTTT.

The rearrangement uses TRBV5-4 and TRBJ2-1; D gene uncertain. V was cut by 2 bases and J by 13 bases, with 16 bases left in between. CDR1 and CDR2 (germline): SGHNT, YYREEE (reference sequence). CDR3 length equals 13 residues. This CDR3 reads CASSLDFQETQFF. The CDR3, as DNA: TGTGCCAGCAGCTTAGACTTCCAAGAGACCCAGTTCTTC. The full variable domain, with the rest looked up from reference TRBV5-4 and TRBJ2-1, is ETGVTQSPTHLIKTRGQQVTLRCSSQSGHNTVSWYQQALGQGPQFIFQYYREEENGRGNFPPRFSGLQFPNYSSELNVNALELDDSALYLCASSLDFQETQFFGPGTRLTVL.

As concerns this clone: The junction departs from germline at one end; a sequencing error may be responsible. Different DNA sequences within this sample yield the same CDR3. The chain links TRBV4-3 to TRBJ1-3, with TRBD1 as a possible D gene (6 bases). Germline V gives CDR1 LGHNA, CDR2 YSLEER. The CDR3 extends over 16 amino acids. The CDR3 bases are TGCGCCAGCAGCCAAGACCTGGGGGCAGGAGGAAACACCATATACTTT. Translating it yields CASSQDLGAGGNTIYF.

V usage is TRBV7-6 and J usage is TRBJ1-1; tentatively, D is TRBD1 (5 bases). The V end lost 1 base, the J end lost 3 bases, and 18 bases lay between the germline ends. The CDR3 consists of 17 residues. CDR1 and CDR2 (germline): SGHVS, FNYEAQ. The DNA of the CDR3 is TGTGCCAGCAGCTTAGTCACATACCCAACAGGTTACACTGAAGCTTTCTTT. Its protein is CASSLVTYPTGYTEAFF.

This clone appeared a few times. The chain uses TRBV6-5 and TRBJ2-7, with D possibly matching TRBD1 (6 bases). CDR1 and CDR2 from the germline V gene are MNHEY and SVGAGI. The CDR3 loop spans 15 amino acids. Trimming left V 0 bases short and J 3 bases short, with 12 bases between. The CDR3 coding sequence is TGTGCCAGCAGTTACTCCAGGGGATCACTCTACGAGCAGTACTTC. Its translation: CASSYSRGSLYEQYF.

This clone was seen once. The chain recombines TRBV29-1 with TRBJ1-3; a possible D gene is TRBD1 (5 bases). Trimming shortened V by 6 bases and J by 0 bases, and 9 bases separated the two germline ends. The germline V gene encodes CDR1 SQVTM and CDR2 ANQGSEA. The CDR3 sequence is 13 residues long. The CDR3 sequence: CSVTVSSGNTIYF. CDR3 DNA sequence: TGCAGCGTGACAGTATCCTCTGGAAACACCATATATTTT.

The rearrangement links TRBV29-1 to TRBJ2-7, with TRBD2 as a possible D gene (6 bases). Germline values: CDR1 SQVTM, CDR2 ANQGSEA. The CDR3 length is 14 residues. Trimming took off 0 bases at V and 1 base at J, with 10 bases between the two ends. This CDR3 reads CSVEDPGLSYEQYF. The CDR3 DNA reads TGCAGCGTTGAAGATCCGGGACTGTCCTACGAGCAGTACTTC.

The rearrangement links TRBV7-2 to TRBJ2-1; tentative D call: TRBD1 (6 bases). Germline CDR1 is SGHTA and CDR2 is FQGNSA. V shed 5 bases and J shed 6 bases, with 17 bases lying between them. The CDR3 spans 15 residues. DNA for the CDR3: TGTGCCAGCAGCATTATGGGTTACAGGGCCAATGAGCAGTTCTTC. Residues: CASSIMGYRANEQFF. The entire variable domain, with the rest obtained from reference TRBV7-2 and TRBJ2-1, is as follows: GAGVSQSPSNKVTEKGKDVELRCDPISGHTALYWYRQSLGQGLEFLIYFQGNSAPDKSGLPSDRFSAERTGGSVSTLTIQRTQQEDSAVYLCASSIMGYRANEQFFGPGTRLTVL.

The chain uses TRBV4-1 and TRBJ2-7, with D possibly being TRBD2 (6 bases). Trimming removed 2 bases from V and 1 base from J, with 12 bases in between. The CDR3 has 15 residues. CDR1 and CDR2 (germline): MGHRA, YSYEKL. CDR3 nucleotide sequence: TGCGCCAGCAGCCAACGGGGGTTAGGGTCCTACGAGCAGTACTTC. It specifies CASSQRGLGSYEQYF.

The chain couples TRBV2 to TRBJ2-1; D is undetermined. This CDR3 is built from 13 residues. Germline lookup yields CDR1 SNHLY and CDR2 FYNNEI. Trimming left V 4 bases short and J 3 bases short, with 7 bases between. The CDR3 loop reads CASSAASYNEQFF. CDR3 nucleotide sequence: TGTGCCAGCAGTGCCGCGAGCTACAATGAGCAGTTCTTC.

The CDR3 DNA follows: TGTGCCAGCAGTTTATTCACAAGGGCCCAGGGGCCCCAGCATTTT. Amino acids: CASSLFTRAQGPQHF. The chain joins TRBV28 to TRBJ1-5; D perhaps matches TRBD1 (5 bases). There are 15 residues in the CDR3. Germline loops: CDR1 MDHEN, CDR2 SYDVKM. Trimming cost V 1 base and J 9 bases, with 16 bases left between them.